The 2 T cell receptor beta chains listed next were all sequenced from one sample in a study of OX40 agonist ivuxolimab in advanced cancers. Profiling relied on immunoSEQ multiplex PCR, and the TCRdb table lists in-frame clones only, not all of them. This table holds some 60,000 clones, approximately 90% found once. Sequenced material: CD4+ or CD8+ T cells sorted from blood, taken in a trial of the OX40 agonist ivuxolimab. The origin of the receptors is an adult with an advanced solid tumor such as melanoma, head and neck, liver or kidney cancer.

This chain joins TRBV15 and TRBJ1-5; TRBD1 is a possible D gene (5 bases). Germline values: CDR1 LNHNV, CDR2 YYDKDF (reference sequence). The CDR3 covers 12 residues. Trimming took off 3 bases at V and 9 bases at J, with 9 bases between the two ends. For the CDR3, the DNA is TGTGCCACCAGCAGTTCGGGGCGGCCCCAGCATTTT. This encodes CATSSSGRPQHF.

The chain recombines TRBV10-3 with TRBJ2-3; TRBD2 matches at 7 bases. The CDR3 consists of 14 residues. Germline lookup yields CDR1 ENHRY and CDR2 SYGVKD. Trimming at V came to 8 bases and at J to 3 bases, leaving 8 bases not matched to a gene. The CDR3 reads CAIRPGGSTDTQYF. In DNA form, the CDR3 reads TGTGCCATCCGTCCCGGGGGGTCTACAGATACGCAGTATTTT.